Listed here are 4 T cell receptor beta chains from one sample, sequenced in a study of blood T cell repertoires in COVID-19. Sequencing used immunoSEQ multiplex PCR; TCRdb keeps in-frame clones, though not all of them. The table has about 200,000 clones, around four fifths seen once. The specimen was peripheral blood. Source of these receptors: a man aged 60-69 years with COVID-19, enrolled during active disease.

The genes are TRBV5-1 and TRBJ1-2; weak D call: TRBD1 (6 bases). The germline V gene encodes CDR1 SGHRS and CDR2 YFSETQ. Trimming stripped 4 bases from V and 8 bases from J, with 18 bases between. This CDR3 spans 14 amino acids. For the CDR3, the DNA is TGCGCCAGCAGCCTAACTCAGGGGATCGGGGGCTACACCTTC. Encoded protein: CASSLTQGIGGYTF.

The chain combines TRBV4-1 with TRBJ2-7; 10 bases map to TRBD2. Germline loops: CDR1 MGHRA, CDR2 YSYEKL. The CDR3 loop spans 15 amino acids. V shed 3 bases and J 3 bases; nucleotides not matched to a gene: 5. CDR3: CASSQWTSGIYEQYF. The DNA of the CDR3 is TGCGCCAGCAGCCAGTGGACTAGCGGAATCTACGAGCAGTACTTC.

The chain is built from TRBV11-3 and TRBJ2-7; 7 bases are shared with TRBD1. This CDR3 region has 15 residues. V was clipped by 6 bases and J by 0 bases; unmatched bases: 8. Germline CDR1 is SGHNT and CDR2 is YENEEA. The CDR3 spells CASRSKGQSSYEQYF. The CDR3 DNA reads TGTGCCAGCAGGTCGAAGGGACAGAGCTCCTACGAGCAGTACTTC. The full variable domain, its missing parts supplied by reference TRBV11-3 and TRBJ2-7, is EAGVVQSPRYKIIEKKQPVAFWCNPISGHNTLYWYLQNLGQGPELLIRYENEEAVDDSQLPKDRFSAERLKGVDSTLKIQPAELGDSAVYLCASRSKGQSSYEQYFGPGTRLTVT.

This clone turned up a few times. The gene calls are TRBV5-5 and TRBJ2-3; 8 nucleotides align to TRBD1. The V and J ends lost 6 bases and 11 bases, in that order; junction bases with no gene match: 5. The CDR3 consists of 11 residues. CDR1 is SGHKS and CDR2 is YYEKEE in the germline V gene (reference sequence). CDR3 residues: CASTLGQGQYF. CDR3 DNA: TGTGCCAGCACCCTCGGACAGGGGCAGTATTTT.